Below are 30 T cell receptor beta chains sequenced from a single sample in a study of blood T cell repertoires in COVID-19. The repertoire was sequenced with immunoSEQ multiplex PCR; TCRdb's copy has only in-frame clones and lacks some. The table records roughly 120,000 clones, approximately 84% of them present only once. Sequencing was done on a sample of peripheral blood. Source of these receptors: a man between 65 and 85 years old with active or convalescent COVID-19.

There are a few counts of this clone. The CDR3 DNA sequence: TGCGCCAGCAGCCCGGGACAACCCTCTGGGGCCAACGTCCTGACTTTC. Its protein is CASSPGQPSGANVLTF. J is TRBJ2-6 and V is TRBV5-1, with a tentative D call TRBD1 (6 bases). The V gene lost 4 bases and the J gene lost 0 bases, with 11 bases spanning the gap. CDR3 length equals 16 residues. Germline V lookup: CDR1 SGHRS, CDR2 YFSETQ.

This rearrangement joins TRBV25-1 to TRBJ1-2, with D maybe TRBD1 (6 bases). The CDR3 sequence is 16 residues long. The V gene's germline CDR1 is MGHDK and CDR2 SYGVNS. Deletions cut 6 bases from V and 4 bases from J, with 21 bases between. The CDR3 region is CASRTNVAGQSYGYTF. The CDR3 region has the DNA TGTGCCAGCAGGACAAATGTAGCCGGACAGAGCTATGGCTACACCTTC.

The chain is built from TRBV18 and TRBJ2-1; unclear D gene. Germline values: CDR1 KGHSH, CDR2 LQKENI. The germline V and J ends were trimmed by 3 bases and 0 bases, with 12 bases remaining between them. The CDR3 length is 16 residues. CDR3 in amino acids: CASSPETPSSYNEQFF. The CDR3 nucleotides are TGTGCCAGCTCACCGGAGACTCCAAGCTCCTACAATGAGCAGTTCTTC.

In this sample, this clone turned up a few times. The chain joins TRBV3-1 (or the pseudogene TRBV3-2) to TRBJ1-3, with 7 bases lining up with TRBD1. Per the germline V gene, CDR1 is LGHDT and CDR2 is YNNKEL (reference sequence). The CDR3 spans 20 residues. Trimming at V came to 0 bases and at J to 0 bases, leaving 14 bases not matched to a gene. The CDR3 DNA sequence: TGTGCCAGCAGCCAAGATGGGCGACAGGGTGTACTTGACTCTGGAAACACCATATATTTT. Translated: CASSQDGRQGVLDSGNTIYF.

Remarks on this clone: The same CDR3 is also encoded by other DNA sequences in this sample. This sequence joins TRBV11-2 and TRBJ2-5, with D possibly matching TRBD1 (5 bases). Germline CDR1 and CDR2: SGHAT and FQNNGV. V was shortened by 3 bases and J by 4 bases, with 9 bases between the two germline ends. The CDR3 covers 13 residues. The CDR3 reads CASSLGRVETQYF. CDR3 coding DNA: TGTGCCAGCAGCTTGGGCAGGGTAGAGACCCAGTACTTC.

The chain uses TRBV19 and TRBJ1-1, with D maybe TRBD1 (5 bases). From germline, CDR1 is LNHDA and CDR2 SQIVND (reference sequence). This CDR3 spans 15 amino acids. Trimming shortened V by 4 bases and J by 5 bases, and 17 bases separated the two germline ends. CDR3 residues: CASSTQGAGGTEAFF. The CDR3 region has the DNA TGTGCCAGTAGTACCCAAGGGGCGGGAGGTACTGAAGCTTTCTTT.

This chain links TRBV5-1 with TRBJ1-2, with 9 bases fitting TRBD1. The CDR3 totals 14 residues. The V gene's germline CDR1 is SGHRS and CDR2 YFSETQ. With V trimmed by 4 bases and J by 7 bases, 8 bases remained unmatched. CDR3 DNA: TGCGCCAGCAGCCCCGGACAGGGGATTACTGGCTACACCTTC. Protein product: CASSPGQGITGYTF.

The rearrangement uses TRBV19 and TRBJ2-7, with D perhaps matching TRBD2 (6 bases). The V gene's germline CDR1 is LNHDA and CDR2 SQIVND (reference sequence). The CDR3 is 14 amino acids. Trimming took 7 bases from V and 7 from J, leaving 20 bases between them. This CDR3 reads CASTMGGPNGEQYF. Here the CDR3 DNA reads TGTGCCAGTACCATGGGGGGTCCGAACGGTGAGCAGTACTTC.

This clone was detected only once. J is TRBJ2-3 and V is TRBV5-1, with 10 bases that match TRBD1. The CDR3 spans 15 residues. The germline V gene encodes CDR1 SGHRS and CDR2 YFSETQ. V trimming: 5 bases; J trimming: 4 bases; junction bases outside the gene matches: 7. The CDR3, as DNA: TGCGCCAGCAGGAAACCGGGACAGGGGTCAGATACGCAGTATTTT. Protein product: CASRKPGQGSDTQYF.

This clone was counted only a few times. This rearrangement joins TRBV7-9 to TRBJ2-1; tentative D call: TRBD2 (6 bases). Germline V CDR1 and CDR2: SEHNR, FQNEAQ (reference sequence). Trimming pared 5 bases from V and 10 bases from J, leaving 15 bases between. The CDR3 has 13 amino acids. Written as DNA, the CDR3 is TGTGCCAGCAGCCTAGGGACTTCGGGAGAGCAGTTCTTC. Amino acid sequence: CASSLGTSGEQFF.

The CDR3 coding sequence is TGTGCCAGCAGCCTTAGCGGGAGATGGGCAGATACGCAGTATTTT. This sequence encodes CASSLSGRWADTQYF. This rearrangement joins TRBV11-2 to TRBJ2-3; TRBD2 aligns across 9 bases. V shed 5 bases and J 4 bases; nucleotides not matched to a gene: 7. CDR1 is SGHAT and CDR2 is FQNNGV in the germline V gene. The CDR3 has 15 amino acids.

This clone was observed a few times. CDR3 region: CASSGGQGRGETQYF. The CDR3 bases are TGTGCCAGCAGTGGAGGCCAGGGGAGAGGGGAGACCCAGTACTTC. V usage is TRBV2 and J usage is TRBJ2-5, with D possibly being TRBD1 (6 bases). CDR3 length: 15 amino acids. With 4 bases removed from V and 5 bases from J, the gap between germline ends came to 17 bases. Germline V gene sequence: CDR1 SNHLY, CDR2 FYNNEI.

CDR3 region: CASTTPGQGVGGELFF. In DNA form, the CDR3 reads TGTGCCAGTACCACACCGGGACAGGGGGTCGGCGGGGAGCTGTTTTTT. The chain links TRBV19 to TRBJ2-2; 11 nucleotides match TRBD1. The CDR3 extends over 16 amino acids. The germline V gene has CDR1 LNHDA and CDR2 SQIVND (reference sequence). Trimming cost V 7 bases and J 7 bases; bases outside gene matches: 11.

The chain links TRBV7-9 to TRBJ1-1; D might be TRBD1 (5 bases). The CDR3 is 13 residues long. From germline, CDR1 is SEHNR and CDR2 FQNEAQ (reference sequence). Deletions cut 5 bases from V and 3 bases from J, with 10 bases between. The CDR3 reads CASSRRGDTEAFF. CDR3 nucleotides: TGTGCCAGCAGCCGTCGGGGGGACACTGAAGCTTTCTTT.

The chain combines TRBV30 with TRBJ2-6, with 10 bases that match TRBD1. The germline CDR1 and CDR2 sequences are GTSNPN and SVGIG (reference sequence). Germline trimming cut 5 bases from V and 1 base from J; bases unmatched to any gene: 14. This CDR3 comprises 19 residues. The CDR3 nucleotides are TGTGCCTGGGGTATTAAGCCGGGACAGGGGTCGTCTGGGGCCAACGTCCTGACTTTC. It specifies CAWGIKPGQGSSGANVLTF.

This clone was counted between two and nine times. The V call is TRBV7-3, the J call TRBJ2-7; 9 bases are shared with TRBD1. Losses at the gene ends were 2 bases for V and 5 bases for J; bases not matched to a gene: 4. CDR1 and CDR2 from the germline V gene are SGHTA and FQGTGA. The CDR3 runs 14 residues. The CDR3 protein is CASSLGTGSHEQYF. CDR3 sequence (DNA): TGTGCCAGCAGCTTAGGGACAGGGTCCCACGAGCAGTACTTC.

CDR3 sequence reads: CATSDPGQGFEQFF. CDR3 nucleotide sequence: TGTGCCACCAGTGACCCAGGACAGGGGTTTGAGCAGTTCTTC. The J gene is TRBJ2-1, the V gene TRBV24-1; TRBD1 agrees at 9 bases. Germline V CDR1 and CDR2: KGHDR, SFDVKD. V lost 4 bases, J lost 9 bases, and 6 bases stayed unmatched. CDR3 length equals 14 residues.

This CDR3 is CATSAERGGIDTQYF. For the CDR3, the DNA is TGTGCCACCAGTGCGGAGCGGGGGGGAATAGATACGCAGTATTTT. The rearrangement joins TRBV24-1 to TRBJ2-3, with TRBD2 matching 10 bases. The CDR3 covers 15 residues. V shed 5 bases and J 5 bases; nucleotides not matched to a gene: 6. CDR1 and CDR2 from the germline V gene are KGHDR and SFDVKD.

The chain links TRBV10-2 to TRBJ2-7, with 8 positions matching TRBD1. The CDR3 runs to 12 residues. V lost 8 bases and J lost 5; bases outside the gene matches: 5. Germline CDR1 reads WSHSY; CDR2 reads SAAADI. CDR3 residues: CASSLTGDEQYF. The CDR3 DNA is TGCGCCAGCTCCCTGACAGGGGACGAGCAGTACTTC.

This clone was recorded once. The genes are TRBV7-9 and TRBJ2-7; possibly TRBD2 for D (6 bases). Germline V CDR1 and CDR2: SEHNR, FQNEAQ (reference sequence). The V end was cut by 4 bases, the J end by 3 bases, with 10 bases between. This CDR3 spans 13 amino acids. For the CDR3, the DNA is TGTGCCAGCAGCTCGGGACTCCACTACGAGCAGTACTTC. It encodes CASSSGLHYEQYF.

The J gene is TRBJ2-7, the V gene TRBV19, with TRBD1 identical over 7 bases. CDR1 is LNHDA and CDR2 is SQIVND in the germline V gene (reference sequence). CDR3 size: 13 residues. V lost 6 bases to trimming and J lost 5 bases; unmatched junction nucleotides: 7. In nucleotides, the CDR3 is TGTGCCAGTAGCCAGGGGGTGAACGACGAGCAGTACTTC. It encodes CASSQGVNDEQYF.

This clone is a singleton in its sample. This chain's CDR3 is CASKDSSYNSPLHF. Written as DNA, the CDR3 is TGTGCCAGCAAGGACAGCTCCTATAATTCACCCCTCCACTTT. The V and J genes are TRBV2 and TRBJ1-6, with a weak D call TRBD1 (6 bases). The length of the CDR3 is 14 residues. Trimming took 7 bases from V and 0 from J, leaving 7 bases between them. Germline CDR1 and CDR2: SNHLY and FYNNEI.

The V and J genes are TRBV20-1 and TRBJ2-3; 13 nucleotides agree with TRBD2. There are 17 residues in the CDR3. With V trimmed by 6 bases and J by 4 bases, 13 bases remained unmatched. CDR1 is DFQATT and CDR2 is SNEGSKA in the germline V gene (reference sequence). The CDR3 coding sequence is TGCAGTGCCAGTCCACTAGCGGGAGGGCCTTTAGCAGATACGCAGTATTTT. Its translation is CSASPLAGGPLADTQYF.

The CDR3 region has the DNA TGTGCCAGTAGTATAGACCTACAGAGCTCCTATAATTCACCCCTCCACTTT. Amino acids: CASSIDLQSSYNSPLHF. V is TRBV19 and J is TRBJ1-6; D gene unclear. CDR3 size: 17 residues. V was trimmed by 0 bases and J by 0 bases, leaving 9 bases between them. Looked up from germline, CDR1 is LNHDA and CDR2 is SQIVND (reference sequence).

The J gene is TRBJ1-2, the V gene TRBV28; 8 bases line up with TRBD1. The CDR3 totals 16 residues. CDR1 and CDR2 from the germline V gene are MDHEN and SYDVKM. V dropped 3 bases and J dropped 6; count of bases not matched to a gene: 12. The CDR3 is CASSLVGEAGGHGYTF. The CDR3 region has the DNA TGTGCCAGCAGTTTGGTGGGAGAGGCAGGGGGCCATGGCTACACCTTC.

This sequence joins TRBV19 and TRBJ1-2, with D possibly TRBD1 on 5 matching bases. Trimming removed 5 bases at V and 0 bases at J, with 13 bases between. CDR1 LNHDA and CDR2 SQIVND come from the germline V gene (reference sequence). The CDR3 totals 15 residues. The CDR3 DNA follows: TGTGCCAGTAGTTTGACAGACCGACCTAACTATGGCTACACCTTC. Translation: CASSLTDRPNYGYTF.

This chain uses TRBV6-2 or TRBV6-3 with TRBJ2-1; TRBD2 matches at 7 bases. CDR3 length: 16 residues. V shed 0 bases, J shed 8 bases, and the junction held 10 bases outside the gene matches. Per germline, CDR1 MNHEY and CDR2 SVGEGT. CDR3 residues: CASSYSTSGVRYEQFF. The CDR3 DNA follows: TGTGCCAGCAGTTACTCGACCAGCGGGGTTAGGTATGAGCAGTTCTTC.

This chain uses TRBV19 with TRBJ1-1, with 9 bases that match TRBD1. Trimming at V came to 2 bases and at J to 7 bases, leaving 20 bases not matched to a gene. The CDR3 has 19 amino acids. The V gene's germline CDR1 is LNHDA and CDR2 SQIVND (reference sequence). This CDR3 is CASSIRPPLQGAGLFEAFF. The CDR3 DNA is TGTGCCAGTAGTATAAGGCCCCCCCTACAGGGGGCGGGTTTATTTGAAGCTTTCTTT.

The CDR3: CASSLLRTDTQYF. The CDR3 DNA follows: TGTGCCAGCAGCTTACTCCGCACAGATACGCAGTATTTT. V is TRBV7-7 and J is TRBJ2-3, with D uncertain. Germline CDR1 is SSHAT and CDR2 is FNYEAQ (reference sequence). This CDR3 has 13 residues. V was cut by 2 bases and J by 1 base, with 4 bases left in between.

This chain uses TRBV7-9 with TRBJ2-3; 11 bases are shared with TRBD2. The CDR3 runs 17 residues. The germline CDR1 and CDR2 sequences are SEHNR and FQNEAQ (reference sequence). The trim removed 5 bases at V and 7 bases at J, leaving 14 bases unmatched. DNA of the CDR3: TGTGCCAGCAGCGACCCGGGAGGGGGGACTAGCGGTAATACGCAGTATTTT. Its translation: CASSDPGGGTSGNTQYF.